What follows are 28 T cell receptor beta chains derived from one specimen sequenced in a study of blood T cell repertoires in COVID-19. Clones were sequenced by immunoSEQ multiplex PCR, and TCRdb holds only the in-frame ones, with some missing. This sample yields roughly 330,000 clones, of which approximately 90% are seen a single time; 7.5% to 10% belongs to the top ten. The sequencing sample was made of peripheral blood. These receptor sequences come from a man aged 25 to 40 with COVID-19, enrolled during active disease.

This chain connects TRBV28 to TRBJ2-7; a weak D match, TRBD1 (6 bases). The CDR3 consists of 13 residues. V lost 3 bases and J lost 6, with 12 bases in between. Germline V CDR1 and CDR2: MDHEN, SYDVKM. The CDR3: CASSFGQGSEQYF. The CDR3 DNA is TGTGCCAGCAGTTTTGGGCAGGGGAGCGAGCAGTACTTC.

This sequence joins TRBV28 and TRBJ1-2, with D hard to call. Between the trimmed V and J ends, which lost 2 bases and 4 bases, there was a span of 8 bases. The CDR3 is 13 residues long. Germline V lookup: CDR1 MDHEN, CDR2 SYDVKM. CDR3 nucleotide sequence: TGTGCCAGCAGTTTAGGTGAGAGCTATGGCTACACCTTC. Its translation: CASSLGESYGYTF.

The CDR3 DNA sequence: TGTGCCAGCAGCGTAGCATCGCCCGGGACTAGCGGGGGGTACCTACAAGAGACCCAGTACTTC. Amino acids: CASSVASPGTSGGYLQETQYF. The rearrangement links TRBV9 to TRBJ2-5, with 15 nucleotides matching TRBD2. CDR3 length: 21 residues. J was trimmed by 2 bases and V by 0 bases; bases with no gene match: 14. The germline CDR1 and CDR2 sequences are SGDLS and YYNGEE.

This chain links TRBV4-1 with TRBJ1-1; D remains ambiguous. The CDR3 has 14 amino acids. Germline CDR1 and CDR2: MGHRA and YSYEKL. V was pared by 1 base and J by 6 bases, with 12 bases between. The chain's CDR3 is CASSQGARLAEAFF. The DNA of the CDR3 is TGCGCCAGCAGCCAAGGAGCCCGTTTGGCTGAAGCTTTCTTT.

A single count supports this clone. The chain has TRBV4-3 and TRBJ1-1; 8 bases line up with TRBD1. Trimming cost V 8 bases and J 1 base; bases outside gene matches: 3. Germline values: CDR1 LGHNA, CDR2 YSLEER. This CDR3 spans 13 amino acids. In nucleotides, the CDR3 is TGCGCCAGCCAGGACAGGGAGAACACTGAAGCTTTCTTT. It yields the protein CASQDRENTEAFF.

J is TRBJ2-2 and V is TRBV5-6; 9 bases fit TRBD2. Germline V CDR1 and CDR2: SGHDT, YYEEEE. CDR3 length: 17 amino acids. With 0 bases clipped from V and 2 bases from J, the junction kept 5 bases outside the gene matches. The CDR3 spells CASSLELAGINTGELFF. Written as DNA, the CDR3 is TGTGCCAGCAGCTTGGAACTAGCGGGTATAAACACCGGGGAGCTGTTTTTT. Full variable domain (outside the CDR3, taken from reference TRBV5-6 and TRBJ2-2): DAGVTQSPTHLIKTRGQQVTLRCSPKSGHDTVSWYQQALGQGPQFIFQYYEEEERQRGNFPDRFSGHQFPNYSSELNVNALLLGDSALYLCASSLELAGINTGELFFGEGSRLTVL.

This chain connects TRBV24-1 to TRBJ1-1, with D possibly TRBD1 on 6 matching bases. Germline V CDR1 and CDR2: KGHDR, SFDVKD. The ends were cut back, 12 bases at V and 4 bases at J, with 17 bases in the middle. This CDR3 contains 13 residues. CDR3 region: CAPRDTLTTEAFF. The DNA for the CDR3 is TGTGCCCCGAGGGACACTTTGACCACTGAAGCTTTCTTT.

The J gene is TRBJ2-5, the V gene TRBV5-1, with 7 positions matching TRBD2. Germline assignment: CDR1 SGHRS and CDR2 YFSETQ. V shed 4 bases and J 2 bases; nucleotides not matched to a gene: 14. The CDR3 consists of 17 residues. CDR3 nucleotide sequence: TGCGCCAGCAGCAGCGACTCAGCGGGGCGGCCTCAAGAGACCCAGTACTTC. This codes for CASSSDSAGRPQETQYF.

This sequence joins TRBV28 and TRBJ1-5; TRBD1 is a possible D gene (5 bases). V lost 6 bases and J lost 2, with 14 bases in between. This CDR3 has 15 amino acids. CDR1 is MDHEN and CDR2 is SYDVKM in the germline V gene. CDR3 sequence (DNA): TGTGCCAGCAGCCCGGGGGGGTATGGCAATCAGCCCCAGCATTTT. Its protein is CASSPGGYGNQPQHF.

This chain joins TRBV25-1 and TRBJ2-7; the D gene is possibly TRBD1 (6 bases). The CDR3 runs 15 residues. V was clipped by 6 bases and J by 0 bases, with 15 bases between them. From germline, CDR1 is MGHDK and CDR2 SYGVNS. CDR3 nucleotide sequence: TGTGCCAGCAGCTCCGAACAGGGCTTCTCCTACGAGCAGTACTTC. It yields the protein CASSSEQGFSYEQYF.

The chain recombines TRBV6-5 with TRBJ2-7, with a tentative D call TRBD1 (5 bases). Trimming removed 2 bases from V and 0 bases from J, with 8 bases in between. The CDR3 has 14 residues. Looked up from germline, CDR1 is MNHEY and CDR2 is SVGAGI. CDR3 amino acids: CASSYGHPSYEQYF. The DNA for the CDR3 is TGTGCCAGCAGTTACGGACACCCCTCCTACGAGCAGTACTTC.

This clone appeared a single time. The rearrangement uses TRBV4-1 and TRBJ2-7; 8 nucleotides align to TRBD1. Trimming cost V 5 bases and J 0 bases; bases outside gene matches: 9. The CDR3 runs 16 residues. Germline V gene sequence: CDR1 MGHRA, CDR2 YSYEKL. Here the CDR3 DNA reads TGCGCCAGCAGCATGATCGAGACAGGGGACTCCTACGAGCAGTACTTC. It specifies CASSMIETGDSYEQYF.

The CDR3 coding sequence is TGTGCCAGCAGCCCTATAGGACACGTCTATGGCTACACCTTC. Its translation is CASSPIGHVYGYTF. This chain uses TRBV11-2 with TRBJ1-2; D might be TRBD1 (5 bases). The V end lost 5 bases, the J end lost 4 bases, and 14 bases lay between the germline ends. The CDR3 is made up of 14 amino acids. Germline CDR1 is SGHAT and CDR2 is FQNNGV.

The rearrangement links TRBV6-2 or TRBV6-3 to TRBJ2-7; D not certain. This CDR3 contains 13 residues. The ends were cut back, 5 bases at V and 1 base at J, with 9 bases in the middle. CDR1 and CDR2 (germline): MNHEY, SVGEGT. CDR3: CASSRSLSYEQYF. CDR3 nucleotides: TGTGCCAGCAGTAGATCCCTATCCTACGAGCAGTACTTC.

V usage is TRBV19 and J usage is TRBJ2-1; 11 bases match TRBD1. Germline values: CDR1 LNHDA, CDR2 SQIVND (reference sequence). The CDR3 totals 13 residues. The V and J ends lost 10 bases and 3 bases, in that order; junction bases with no gene match: 2. The CDR3: CAIGTGGYNEQFF. The DNA of the CDR3 is TGTGCCATTGGGACAGGGGGCTACAATGAGCAGTTCTTC.

The rearrangement joins TRBV25-1 to TRBJ1-1; TRBD1 matches at 7 bases. From germline, CDR1 is MGHDK and CDR2 SYGVNS. The CDR3 consists of 16 residues. The V segment lost 2 bases and the J segment 7 bases; nucleotides outside the gene matches: 13. The CDR3 coding sequence is TGTGCCAGCAGTGAACTTTCCAGGACAGGCCGGGGTGAAGCTTTCTTT. This sequence encodes CASSELSRTGRGEAFF.

The chain links TRBV6-2 or TRBV6-3 to TRBJ1-1, with 7 bases that match TRBD1. CDR3 length: 15 amino acids. Germline loops: CDR1 MNHEY, CDR2 SVGEGT. The V segment lost 4 bases and the J segment 1 base; nucleotides outside the gene matches: 6. The CDR3 region has the DNA TGTGCCAGCAGTTCAGTAGGGGGCAAGAACACTGAAGCTTTCTTT. It translates to CASSSVGGKNTEAFF.

Written as DNA, the CDR3 is TGTGCCAGCAGCTTCGACAGAGAACCCCAGCATTTT. Protein: CASSFDREPQHF. V gene TRBV7-9 combines with J gene TRBJ1-5, with D tentatively TRBD1 (5 bases). Trimming took off 3 bases at V and 10 bases at J, with 10 bases between the two ends. Per the germline V gene, CDR1 is SEHNR and CDR2 is FQNEAQ (reference sequence). The CDR3 consists of 12 residues.

The CDR3 nucleotides are TGTGCCAGCAGCTTAGGGACTAGCGGCTATACGCAGTATTTT. Its translation: CASSLGTSGYTQYF. The gene calls are TRBV7-3 and TRBJ2-3, with 11 positions matching TRBD2. Losses at the gene ends were 2 bases for V and 7 bases for J; bases not matched to a gene: 2. Germline V gene sequence: CDR1 SGHTA, CDR2 FQGTGA. The CDR3 totals 14 residues.

This clone came up a few times. The CDR3 here is CASSFGLTDGYTF. In DNA form, the CDR3 reads TGCGCCAGCAGCTTTGGACTTACGGATGGCTACACCTTC. The gene calls are TRBV5-1 and TRBJ1-2, with D uncertain. Germline loops: CDR1 SGHRS, CDR2 YFSETQ. Trimming removed 2 bases at V and 6 bases at J, with 11 bases between. This CDR3 has 13 residues.

The rearrangement joins TRBV4-2 to TRBJ1-1; tentatively, D is TRBD1 (5 bases). Trimming stripped 4 bases from V and 7 bases from J, with 13 bases between. The CDR3 is 13 amino acids. CDR1 LGHNA and CDR2 YNFKEQ come from the germline V gene. Here the CDR3 DNA reads TGTGCCAGCAGCCCGGGGGTGTCGGGTGAAGCTTTCTTT. This sequence encodes CASSPGVSGEAFF.

The DNA of the CDR3 is TGTGCCAGTAGTAATCAGGGAAGCTTATACGAGCAGTACTTC. This encodes CASSNQGSLYEQYF. The chain employs TRBV19 and TRBJ2-7, with D tentatively TRBD1 (5 bases). Trimming left V 4 bases short and J 4 bases short, with 14 bases between. This CDR3 comprises 14 residues. In germline, CDR1 is LNHDA, CDR2 SQIVND (reference sequence).

The chain employs TRBV4-2 and TRBJ1-4; tentatively, D is TRBD1 (5 bases). CDR1 and CDR2 (germline): LGHNA, YNFKEQ. Trimming left V 3 bases short and J 8 bases short, with 19 bases between. This CDR3 spans 16 amino acids. The CDR3 here is CASSQTRAGGGEKLFF. CDR3 DNA sequence: TGTGCCAGCAGCCAGACTCGGGCCGGCGGGGGGGAAAAACTGTTTTTT.

Worth noting for this clone: Distinct nucleotide sequences in the sample also encode this CDR3. J is TRBJ1-1 and V is TRBV5-1, with 7 bases aligning to TRBD1. V dropped 4 bases and J dropped 3; count of bases not matched to a gene: 3. The germline V gene encodes CDR1 SGHRS and CDR2 YFSETQ. The length of the CDR3 is 13 residues. DNA of the CDR3: TGCGCCAGCAGCCTTCAGGGGGACACTGAAGCTTTCTTT. Residues: CASSLQGDTEAFF.

V gene TRBV27 combines with J gene TRBJ1-2; D may be TRBD1 (5 bases). CDR3 length equals 15 residues. Germline values: CDR1 MNHEY, CDR2 SMNVEV (reference sequence). V shed 5 bases and J shed 5 bases, with 18 bases lying between them. CDR3 coding DNA: TGTGCCAGCAGTCCGTCCCAGGGAAGGCGGTATGGCTACACCTTC. The encoded protein is CASSPSQGRRYGYTF.

This chain joins TRBV7-6 and TRBJ2-7, with 12 bases aligning to TRBD1. CDR3 size: 16 residues. In germline, CDR1 is SGHVS, CDR2 FNYEAQ. V was pared by 3 bases and J by 5 bases, with 8 bases of the junction left unmatched. The DNA of the CDR3 is TGTGCCAGCAGCTTCAGCATGGGACAGGGGGCGCACGAGCAGTACTTC. Protein product: CASSFSMGQGAHEQYF.

The chain couples TRBV7-7 to TRBJ2-7; 9 nucleotides agree with TRBD2. V shed 5 bases and J 3 bases; nucleotides not matched to a gene: 5. From germline, CDR1 is SSHAT and CDR2 FNYEAQ (reference sequence). This CDR3 region has 14 residues. The CDR3 coding sequence is TGTGCCAGCAGCAGGAGTAGCGGGAGCTACGAGCAGTACTTC. Protein: CASSRSSGSYEQYF.

V is TRBV5-1 and J is TRBJ2-5, with D possibly matching TRBD2 (6 bases). The V gene lost 3 bases and the J gene lost 2 bases, with 11 bases spanning the gap. CDR3 size: 14 residues. Germline CDR1 reads SGHRS; CDR2 reads YFSETQ. The CDR3 is CASSWGVAQETQYF. The CDR3 DNA reads as TGCGCCAGCAGCTGGGGGGTTGCACAAGAGACCCAGTACTTC.